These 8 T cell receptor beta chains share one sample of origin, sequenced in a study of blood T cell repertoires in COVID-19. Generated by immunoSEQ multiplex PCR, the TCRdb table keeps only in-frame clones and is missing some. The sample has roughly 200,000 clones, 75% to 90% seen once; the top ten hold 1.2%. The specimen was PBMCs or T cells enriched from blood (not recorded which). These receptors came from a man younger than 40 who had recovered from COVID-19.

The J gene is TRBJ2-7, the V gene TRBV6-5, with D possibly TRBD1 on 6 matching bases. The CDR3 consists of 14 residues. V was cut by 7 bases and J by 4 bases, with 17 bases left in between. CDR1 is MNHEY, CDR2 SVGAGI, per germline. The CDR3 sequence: CASNVRPGVYEQYF. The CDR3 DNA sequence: TGTGCCAGCAACGTCCGTCCAGGGGTATACGAGCAGTACTTC.

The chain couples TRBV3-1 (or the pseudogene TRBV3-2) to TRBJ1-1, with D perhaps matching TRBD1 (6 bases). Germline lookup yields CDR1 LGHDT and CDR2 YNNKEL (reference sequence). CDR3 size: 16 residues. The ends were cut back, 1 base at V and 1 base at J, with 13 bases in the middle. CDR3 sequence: CASSQVKGQTNTEAFF. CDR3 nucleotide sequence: TGTGCCAGCAGCCAAGTTAAGGGACAAACGAACACTGAAGCTTTCTTT.

The CDR3 region has the DNA TGTGCCAGCAGCTTCCACAGGGGGGGTTCCTACGAGCAGTACTTC. Protein sequence: CASSFHRGGSYEQYF. The chain is built from TRBV11-2 and TRBJ2-7; D might be TRBD1 (8 bases). The V and J ends lost 3 bases and 1 base respectively, with 13 bases between them. Germline-derived CDR1 and CDR2 are SGHAT and FQNNGV. The CDR3 contains 15 residues.

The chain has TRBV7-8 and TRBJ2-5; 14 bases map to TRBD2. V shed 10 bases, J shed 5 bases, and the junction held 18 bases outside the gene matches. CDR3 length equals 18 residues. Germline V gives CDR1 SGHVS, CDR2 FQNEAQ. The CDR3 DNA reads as TGTGCCACCTGGACTAGCGGGAGGCACGCCGCGGTTGGGGAGACCCAGTACTTC. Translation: CATWTSGRHAAVGETQYF.

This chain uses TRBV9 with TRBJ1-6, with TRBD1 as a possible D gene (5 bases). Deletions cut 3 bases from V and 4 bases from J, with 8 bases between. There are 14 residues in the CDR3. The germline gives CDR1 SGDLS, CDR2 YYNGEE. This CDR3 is CASSGGGYNSPLHF. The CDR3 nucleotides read TGTGCCAGCAGCGGTGGGGGGTATAATTCACCCCTCCACTTT.

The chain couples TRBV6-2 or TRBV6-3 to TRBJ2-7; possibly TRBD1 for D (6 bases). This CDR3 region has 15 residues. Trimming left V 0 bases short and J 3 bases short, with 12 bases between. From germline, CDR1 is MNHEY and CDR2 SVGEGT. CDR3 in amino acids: CASSYSRDTIYEQYF. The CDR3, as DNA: TGTGCCAGCAGTTACTCCCGGGACACCATCTACGAGCAGTACTTC.

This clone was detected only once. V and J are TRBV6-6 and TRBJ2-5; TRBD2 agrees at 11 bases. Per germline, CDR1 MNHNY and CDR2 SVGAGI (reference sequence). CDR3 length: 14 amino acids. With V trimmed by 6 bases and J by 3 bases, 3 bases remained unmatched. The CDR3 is CASSPLAGEETQYF. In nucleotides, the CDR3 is TGTGCCAGCAGCCCACTAGCGGGGGAAGAGACCCAGTACTTC.

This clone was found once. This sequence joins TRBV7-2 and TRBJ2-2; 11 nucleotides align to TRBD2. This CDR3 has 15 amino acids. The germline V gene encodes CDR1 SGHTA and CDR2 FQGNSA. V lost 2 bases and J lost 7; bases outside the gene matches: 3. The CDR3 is CASSLSLAGGGELFF. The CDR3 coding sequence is TGTGCCAGCAGCTTATCGCTAGCGGGAGGCGGGGAGCTGTTTTTT.